Following are 14 T cell receptor beta chains from one sample sequenced in a study of siplizumab effects on memory and regulatory T cells. Assay used: immunoSEQ multiplex PCR; TCRdb lists only in-frame clones, some missing. The data contain 70,000 or so clones, around 90% of them singletons. The sequencing input was CD8+ T cells sorted from blood. Every receptor here comes from a human donor in good health.

V is TRBV27 and J is TRBJ1-2; D possibly corresponds to TRBD1 (5 bases). Trimming cost V 5 bases and J 4 bases, with 20 bases left between them. The CDR3 has 16 residues. Per germline, CDR1 MNHEY and CDR2 SMNVEV (reference sequence). The CDR3 here is CASSLTQEGRGYGYTF. The DNA for the CDR3 is TGTGCCAGCAGTCTTACACAGGAGGGGCGCGGCTATGGCTACACCTTC.

This sequence joins TRBV7-9 and TRBJ2-7; 7 bases are a match to TRBD2. Germline CDR1 SEHNR, CDR2 FQNEAQ (reference sequence). V was pared by 5 bases and J by 2 bases, with 15 bases of the junction left unmatched. The CDR3 sequence is 17 residues long. The CDR3 spells CASSRYTLASSTYEQYF. The CDR3 nucleotides read TGTGCCAGCAGCCGGTATACACTAGCGTCCAGTACCTACGAGCAGTACTTC.

CDR3 protein: CASSSGLAGHQYEQYF. CDR3 sequence (DNA): TGTGCCAGCAGCTCCGGACTAGCGGGGCACCAGTACGAGCAGTACTTC. V usage is TRBV5-8 and J usage is TRBJ2-7, with 12 bases fitting TRBD2. CDR1 is SGHTS, CDR2 YDEGEE, per germline. V was clipped by 3 bases and J by 4 bases; unmatched bases: 8. The CDR3 runs to 16 residues.

The rearrangement uses TRBV5-4 and TRBJ1-2; D gene uncertain. Germline-derived CDR1 and CDR2 are SGHNT and YYREEE (reference sequence). This CDR3 has 13 amino acids. Deletions cut 3 bases from V and 3 bases from J, with 9 bases between. CDR3 sequence (DNA): TGTGCCAGCAGCTCGTGGACGGACTATGGCTACACCTTC. This translates into CASSSWTDYGYTF.

This sequence joins TRBV7-9 and TRBJ2-7; possible D gene TRBD2, 6 bases. The CDR3 length is 14 residues. With 1 base removed from V and 6 bases from J, the gap between germline ends came to 13 bases. Germline assignment: CDR1 SEHNR and CDR2 FQNEAQ (reference sequence). The CDR3, as DNA: TGTGCCAGCAGCTTAGTAACGGGGGTCGGCGAGCAGTACTTC. Amino acid sequence: CASSLVTGVGEQYF. The full variable domain, its missing parts supplied by reference TRBV7-9 and TRBJ2-7, is DTGVSQNPRHKITKRGQNVTFRCDPISEHNRLYWYRQTLGQGPEFLTYFQNEAQLEKSRLLSDRFSAERPKGSFSTLEIQRTEQGDSAMYLCASSLVTGVGEQYFGPGTRLTVT.

The rearrangement joins TRBV20-1 to TRBJ2-1; D remains unclear. V shed 0 bases and J shed 6 bases, with 3 bases lying between them. Looked up from germline, CDR1 is DFQATT and CDR2 is SNEGSKA (reference sequence). This CDR3 has 11 amino acids. The CDR3 DNA follows: TGCAGTGCTAGAGATTTCAATGAGCAGTTCTTC. This sequence encodes CSARDFNEQFF.

This sequence joins TRBV27 and TRBJ1-1; perhaps TRBD1 as D (6 bases). Trimming stripped 5 bases from V and 1 base from J, with 14 bases between. The V gene's germline CDR1 is MNHEY and CDR2 SMNVEV (reference sequence). The length of the CDR3 is 15 residues. The CDR3 reads CASSGRGGANTEAFF. CDR3 nucleotide sequence: TGTGCCAGCAGTGGCCGGGGGGGGGCGAACACTGAAGCTTTCTTT.

The rearrangement links TRBV11-2 to TRBJ2-5, with D perhaps TRBD2 (5 bases). This CDR3 is built from 15 residues. V lost 2 bases, J lost 4 bases, and 14 bases lay in between. Germline-derived CDR1 and CDR2 are SGHAT and FQNNGV. CDR3 region: CASSLYASPGETQYF. CDR3 nucleotide sequence: TGTGCCAGCAGCTTATATGCTAGCCCGGGAGAGACCCAGTACTTC.

The rearrangement joins TRBV4-2 to TRBJ2-2, with D perhaps TRBD1 or TRBD2 (5 bases each). CDR1 is LGHNA, CDR2 YNFKEQ, per germline. The CDR3 runs to 13 residues. V was clipped by 4 bases and J by 7 bases, with 10 bases between them. The CDR3 is CASSPVGDGELFF. Here the CDR3 DNA reads TGTGCCAGCAGCCCAGTGGGGGACGGGGAGCTGTTTTTT.

The chain is built from TRBV7-2 and TRBJ2-5; 7 bases match TRBD1. The germline CDR1 and CDR2 sequences are SGHTA and FQGNSA. The CDR3 is 18 amino acids. J gave up 3 bases and V 6 bases, and 19 bases lay outside the gene matches. The chain's CDR3 is CASSRDSESHYIEETQYF. DNA of the CDR3: TGTGCCAGCAGTCGGGACAGTGAGAGCCACTATATAGAAGAGACCCAGTACTTC. The full variable domain, rest sourced from reference TRBV7-2 and TRBJ2-5, is GAGVSQSPSNKVTEKGKDVELRCDPISGHTALYWYRQSLGQGLEFLIYFQGNSAPDKSGLPSDRFSAERTGGSVSTLTIQRTQQEDSAVYLCASSRDSESHYIEETQYFGPGTRLLVL.

The J gene is TRBJ1-6, the V gene TRBV9, with a weak D call TRBD1 (6 bases). Germline CDR1 reads SGDLS; CDR2 reads YYNGEE. The CDR3 has 14 residues. V was trimmed by 2 bases and J by 6 bases, leaving 9 bases between them. Written as DNA, the CDR3 is TGTGCCAGCAGCGTTTTAGGGGGTAATTCACCCCTCCACTTT. Translated: CASSVLGGNSPLHF.

This sequence joins TRBV7-9 and TRBJ2-6; maybe TRBD2 (6 bases). The CDR3 is made up of 18 amino acids. The germline V gene has CDR1 SEHNR and CDR2 FQNEAQ (reference sequence). V lost 4 bases, J lost 1 base, and 17 bases lay in between. Here the CDR3 reads CASSSSIGTSSGANVLTF. CDR3 in DNA: TGTGCCAGCAGCTCCTCGATCGGGACTTCATCTGGGGCCAACGTCCTGACTTTC.

J is TRBJ2-5 and V is TRBV5-6, with D possibly matching TRBD1 (5 bases). Germline lookup yields CDR1 SGHDT and CDR2 YYEEEE. V was trimmed by 4 bases and J by 5 bases, leaving 15 bases between them. This CDR3 region has 14 residues. CDR3 in DNA: TGTGCCAGCAGCCCCGACAGCGCTTGGGAGACCCAGTACTTC. Its protein product is CASSPDSAWETQYF.

The CDR3 DNA sequence: TGTGCCAGTAGTATAGCTACCAGGGGAGGTACTGAAGCTTTCTTT. Its translation is CASSIATRGGTEAFF. The chain joins TRBV19 to TRBJ1-1; D is perhaps TRBD1 (6 bases). Trimming removed 1 base at V and 5 bases at J, with 14 bases between. CDR1 and CDR2 (germline): LNHDA, SQIVND (reference sequence). This CDR3 spans 15 amino acids.